One T cell receptor beta chain is described in this entry. Its binding antigen is unknown. No base quality values were provided; no much bigger clone lies one nucleotide off. Trimming costs V 2 bases and J 8 bases, and their ends lie 12 bases apart. CDR1 and CDR2 are drawn from the germline V gene (reference sequence): LNHNV, YYDKDF. The CDR3 numbers 14 residues from cysteine through phenylalanine. The read is trimmed to its CDR3 DNA, 42 bases read in frame from base 1. Library construction relied on the immunoSEQ multiplex PCR assay. Rearranged TCR beta chain sequences were amplified using the hsTCRB Kit according to the manufacturer's protocol. An Illumina MiSeq was used to sequence the TCRB libraries. The paper's data handling went like this. Demultiplexing, trimming and gene mapping were performed with the kit vendor's proprietary platform. This is the immuneACCESS table as TCRdb keeps it, with only in-frame sequences that have V and J called. A part of the clones is gone; compared with another copy, unresolved V genes explain less than half, and the rest is unexplained. V, J and clone size were drawn from that table, and D and trimming were deduced from the DNA. This sample is represented by 65,000 or so clones; 80% to 90% of them were singletons. The biggest ten clones account for roughly 3.9% of the sample.

The data were obtained in a study of a mutant IDH1 vaccine in newly diagnosed glioma (dated by TCRdb to the early 2020s). For the study in its entirety: Eight vaccinations were administered to patients in weeks 1, 3, 5, 7, 11, 15, 19 and 23, corresponding to visits V03 through V10. Vaccination started 4-6 weeks after radiotherapy alone, or was given together with temozolomide cycles in the groups whose treatment included chemotherapy. Of the approximately 35 treated patients, approximately 60% were male and approximately 40% were female, and the mean age was roughly 40 years. Prior to enrollment, standard therapy consisting of radiotherapy alone, temozolomide alone, or radiochemotherapy with temozolomide had been administered to patients, with the combination being received by most patients. Peripheral blood was drawn at six visits: V03 (baseline), V05, V07, V10, V12 and V13. Longitudinal TCRB deep sequencing was performed for around 23 treated patients wherever samples were available for exploratory analyses.

Overall study results and their limits: According to the authors, sample limitations meant that analyses of patient blood samples could not be reproduced. No apparent relationship was observed between pseudoprogression and alterations in the top peripheral T cell clonotypes detected by TCRB sequencing. Selection of PBMC samples for TCRB deep sequencing was based on availability. Immune responses induced by the vaccine were seen in about 93% of patients across multiple MHC alleles.

This sample's time point label indicates: week 23, last vaccination. A 20-mer mutant IDH1 peptide at 300 micrograms in Montanide made up each vaccine dose, which was injected subcutaneously together with topical imiquimod. Newly diagnosed WHO grade 3 or 4 IDH1-mutant astrocytomas showing loss of nuclear ATRX were present in the donors. The samples were drawn from NOA16, a multicentre, single-arm, open-label phase I trial in Germany that tested a mutant IDH1 peptide vaccine in humans for the first time. Genomic DNA for TCRB sequencing was extracted from EDTA blood using the DNeasy Blood and Tissue Kit.

The origin of this receptor is a man younger than 45 with glioma. The material sequenced was PBMCs, taken from a glioma patient whose treatment included an IDH1 peptide vaccine. The receptor chain draws on TRBV15 and TRBJ2-2; the D gene lacks a confident call. The CDR3 protein sequence reads: CATSRRATPGELFF. The DNA sequence follows: TGTGCCACCAGCAGACGGGCCACACCGGGGGAGCTGTTTTTT.